This TCR beta chain is from a study of regulatory T cells in long-lasting Graves disease. Time point noted: newly diagnosed GD, antithyroid drugs for less than 3 months. The authors made the TCR library using RNA they extracted from PBMCs. This clonotype was counted once. CDR3 size: 18 residues. V was pared by 6 bases and J by 0 bases, with 16 bases of the junction left unmatched. HTBI primers from iRepertoire and Arm-PCR of CDR3 regions yielded the TCR beta libraries. From the multiplex PCR reads, TCRdb called clonotypes with MiXCR, one entry per CDR3 protein. The sample has a few hundred thousand distinct CDR3 sequences; 10% to 15% are singletons. The same data also went into a second study, on T cells in Graves' hyperthyroidism and ophthalmopathy.

This specimen consisted of peripheral blood mononuclear cells (PBMCs), obtained at new diagnosis, from a patient treated with antithyroid drugs. The genes are TRBV12-3 or TRBV12-4 and TRBJ1-2; TRBD1 matches 7 bases. The receptor was isolated from a woman under 30 with Graves disease. CDR3 loop: CASSRRPRGEASNYGYTF. CDR3 nucleotides: TGTGCCAGCAGCCGAAGACCCAGGGGGGAAGCATCTAACTATGGCTACACCTTC.